This T cell receptor (beta chain) was captured in a study of shared clonotypes between healthy human individuals. Looking at the study overall: There were three CD4 naive, three CD4 memory, two CD8 naive and one CD8 memory plates per donor.

When replicate PCRs were run on sorted subsets, they used approximately 0.2 ug DNA, some 30,000 T cell genomes. Profiled with immunoSEQ multiplex PCR; TCRdb holds only in-frame clones, not every one. The sample has 2 million to 2.5 million clones, less than 95% seen once. Study-wide results and caveats: It was observed that about 5% of naive CD4 clonotypes were shared across several donors. When compared with the clonotypes that were shared by all four sorted-subset donors, the non-shared clonotypes turned out to have lower generation probabilities.

Germline lookup yields CDR1 MDHEN and CDR2 SYDVKM. CDR3 size: 21 residues. V gave up 5 bases and J gave up 6 bases; unmatched junction bases: 27. Of note for this clone: The target antigen is unknown.

Positive CCR7 selection of CD45RO-negative cells yielded the naive CD8 cells, and terminally differentiated effector memory CD45RA+ cells were excluded. The receptor was isolated from a young man in good health. V gene TRBV28 combines with J gene TRBJ2-7, with 11 bases aligning to TRBD2. Source material: naive CD8+ T cells sorted from blood. The CDR3 loop reads CASSPRYSGREILPAISEQYF. In DNA, the CDR3 is TGTGCCAGCAGTCCCCGTTATAGCGGGAGGGAGATCTTACCGGCGATTAGCGAGCAGTACTTC.